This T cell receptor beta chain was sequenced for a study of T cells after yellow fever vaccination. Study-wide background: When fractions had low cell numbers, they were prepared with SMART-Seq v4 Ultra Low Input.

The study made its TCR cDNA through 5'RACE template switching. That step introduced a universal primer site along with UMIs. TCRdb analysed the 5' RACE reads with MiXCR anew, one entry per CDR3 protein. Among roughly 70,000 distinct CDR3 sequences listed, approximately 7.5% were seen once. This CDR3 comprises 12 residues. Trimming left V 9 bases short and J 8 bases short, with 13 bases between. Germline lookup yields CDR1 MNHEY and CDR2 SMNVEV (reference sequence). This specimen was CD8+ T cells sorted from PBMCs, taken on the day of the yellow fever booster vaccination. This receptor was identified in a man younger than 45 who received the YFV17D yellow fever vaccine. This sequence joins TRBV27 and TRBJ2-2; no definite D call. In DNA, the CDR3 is TGTGCCAGTAGACCGCCGACTGGGGAGCTGTTTTTT. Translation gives CASRPPTGELFF.